This is a list of T cell receptor beta chains from one sample in a study of post-analysis software for immune sequencing data. TCRdb independently ran MiXCR on the PCR reads; one entry per CDR3 protein. The table has roughly 570,000 distinct CDR3 sequences, around 34% seen once. What was sequenced was blood. These TCRs come from a girl aged 2-17 years with multiple sclerosis. CDR3s include the opening cysteine and the closing phenylalanine or tryptophan. A D gene is named only where the DNA matches it firmly. Rows give clone size only sometimes, using once, few, many, or a class for an expanded clone.

TRBD1 TRBJ2-5 TRBV20-1 17 few TGCAGTGCTAGACCCTCCGCATTACAGGGGGTAGTAGAGACCCAGTACTTC CSARPSALQGVVETQYF
TRBD2 TRBJ2-5 TRBV15 14 . TGTGCCACCAGCAGAGCAATTGGGGGGGGGACCCAGTACTTC CATSRAIGGGTQYF
TRBD1 TRBJ1-1 TRBV15 14 few TGTGCCACCAGCAGAGAAAGGGCAGGGGGCAAAACTTTCTTT CATSRERAGGKTFF
TRBD2 TRBJ2-3 TRBV20-1 14 . TGCAGTGCTTTAAGCGGGGGGAGCACAGATACGCAGTATTTT CSALSGGSTDTQYF
TRBD2 TRBJ2-7 TRBV5-1 14 . TGCGCCAGCAGCTGGGAGGGTCGGTCCTACGAGCAGTACTTC CASSWEGRSYEQYF
TRBD2 TRBJ2-6 TRBV7-3 17 . TGTGCCAGCAGCACAGCGGGGGGGCTGTCTGGGGCCAACGTCCTGACTTTC CASSTAGGLSGANVLTF
. TRBJ2-7 TRBV27 14 . TGTGCCAGCCCCGCGGGGCAGGGTAGGCTAGAGGAGTACTTC CASPAGQGRLEEYF
TRBD2 TRBJ2-5 TRBV10-3 16 few TGTGCCATCAGTGAAGTCCGGACTAGCGGGGTCCGGGCCCAGTACTTC CAISEVRTSGVRAQYF
TRBD1 TRBJ2-7 TRBV4-1 15 . TGCGCCAGCAGCCAAGGACAGGGGGCCTCCTACGAGCAGTACTTC CASSQGQGASYEQYF
. TRBJ2-7 TRBV20-1 18 . TGCAGTGCTAGGCTCCGGCTAGCGGGTGTGACAGGGTGGTACGAGCAGTACTTC CSARLRLAGVTGWYEQYF
TRBD1 TRBJ2-6 TRBV7-9 15 . TGTGCCAGCAGCTTGAGACAGGGGGGGGCCAACGTCCTGACTTTC CASSLRQGGANVLTF
. TRBJ2-1 TRBV7-9 12 few TGTGCCAGCAGCTCGGCCTACTACGAGCAGTTCTTC CASSSAYYEQFF
. TRBJ2-7 TRBV27 15 few TGTGCCAGCAGTTTAAGCTCGGACAGCCTATACGAGCAGTACTTC CASSLSSDSLYEQYF
TRBD2 TRBJ2-5 TRBV20-1 13 . TGCAGTGCGACCAGCGGGGGGGGAGAGACCCAGTACTTC CSATSGGGETQYF
TRBD1 TRBJ2-7 TRBV9 17 . TGTGCCAGCAGCGCGCAAACCGGGACAGGGGTCTCCTACGAGCAGTACTTC CASSAQTGTGVSYEQYF
. TRBJ1-1 TRBV20-1 12 once TGCAGTGCTAGAGTTTCGGACACTGAAGCTTTCTTT CSARVSDTEAFF
. TRBJ1-6 TRBV5-1 16 . TGCGCCAGCAGCATACTGGTTATCGCCAATAACTCACCCCTCCACTTT CASSILVIANNSPLHF
TRBD2 TRBJ2-5 TRBV5-5 17 . TGTGCCAGCAGCTCAGGCGGGGTAGCGGGGGTTCAAGAGACCCAGTACTTC CASSSGGVAGVQETQYF
. TRBJ1-5 TRBV5-1 15 . TGCGCCAGCAGCCCCGGGACGTTAGGCAATCAGCCCCAGCATTTT CASSPGTLGNQPQHF
TRBD1 TRBJ1-1 TRBV6-4 14 . TGTGCCAGCAGACCGGACAGGGTTAAGGGTGAAGCTTTCTTT CASRPDRVKGEAFF
. TRBJ2-7 TRBV5-1 15 many TGCGCCAGCAGCTTGGATTCGGGGGGCCAGTACGAGCAGTACTTC CASSLDSGGQYEQYF
TRBD1 TRBJ1-5 TRBV20-1 15 . TGCAGTGCTAGTACTACAGGGGTTCGCAATCAGCCCCAGCATTTT CSASTTGVRNQPQHF
TRBD2 TRBJ2-7 TRBV20-1 15 . TGCAGTGCTAGGGGGCGGGGGTTTAACTCCTACGAGCAGTACTTC CSARGRGFNSYEQYF
. TRBJ2-5 TRBV25-1 14 . TGTGCCAGCGGTGAGTCTCGGCCAGGCGAGACCCAGTACTTC CASGESRPGETQYF
. TRBJ2-1 TRBV29-1 12 . TGCAGCGGTGCTGGCCTCTACAATGAGCAGTTCTTC CSGAGLYNEQFF
. TRBJ1-4 TRBV5-1 15 . TGCGCCAGCAGCTCGCGTAGCGGGTCTAATGAAAAACTGTTTTTT CASSSRSGSNEKLFF
TRBD2 TRBJ2-1 TRBV10-3 15 . TGTGCCACACTCCTGGCGGGGGGTTATCGTAATGAGCAGTTCTTC CATLLAGGYRNEQFF
. TRBJ1-5 TRBV6-1 14 . TGTGCCAGCAGTGCGGTGGGGGGCAGACAGCCCCAGCATTTT CASSAVGGRQPQHF
TRBD2 TRBJ2-3 TRBV14 16 few TGTGCCAGCAGCCCAGGGACTAGCCTGGGGGCAGATACGCAGTATTTT CASSPGTSLGADTQYF
. TRBJ1-4 TRBV20-1 16 . TGCAGTGCCCCGTCCCCTTGGTTCAGGGCTAATGAAAAACTGTTTTTT CSAPSPWFRANEKLFF
TRBD2 TRBJ2-1 TRBV7-3 17 . TGTGCCAGCAGCTTAACCCCCCGGAGCGGGGGGAATCATGAGCAGTTCTTC CASSLTPRSGGNHEQFF
. TRBJ1-6 TRBV9 15 few TGTGCCAGCACCCCTGCGGGGGTTCAGAATTCACCCCTCCACTTT CASTPAGVQNSPLHF
TRBD1 TRBJ2-5 TRBV2 15 few TGTGCCAGCAGGAAGGACAGGGGAGGCGGAGAGACCCAGTACTTC CASRKDRGGGETQYF
. TRBJ2-6 TRBV7-2 16 . TGTGCCAGCAGCGGCTCGGGCAGCTCTGGGGCCAACGTCCTGACTTTC CASSGSGSSGANVLTF
. TRBJ2-3 TRBV12-3/TRBV12-4 11 many TGTGCCAGCAGGGATACCCTTACGCAGTATTTT CASRDTLTQYF
TRBD2 TRBJ2-1 TRBV7-9 16 . TGTGCCAGCAGCCCCCGTGGGACTACAGGCTACAATGAGCAGTTCTTC CASSPRGTTGYNEQFF
. TRBJ2-5 TRBV10-1 14 few TGCGCCAGCAGTGGTCCGGGGAGGCAAGAGACCCAGTACTTC CASSGPGRQETQYF
. TRBJ2-5 TRBV2 14 few TGTGCCAGCACCCGAGGGGGTATAGGGGAGACCCAGTACTTC CASTRGGIGETQYF
. TRBJ2-1 TRBV11-1 21 few TGTGCCAGCAGCCCAATCCCCCCAGGAGAACTTACCCCAGGGTACACAAATGAGCAGTTCTTC CASSPIPPGELTPGYTNEQFF
TRBD1 TRBJ1-5 TRBV10-3 14 . TGTGCCATCAGTGAGGGACAGGGTAATCAGCCCCAGCATTTT CAISEGQGNQPQHF
TRBD2 TRBJ2-5 TRBV3-1 13 . TGTGCCAGCAGTCCTCGGGGGGAGGGGACCCAGTACTTC CASSPRGEGTQYF
. TRBJ2-2 TRBV25-1 16 few TGTGCCAGCAGTGGTCTTGGGCAGGTGGTTGCCGGGGAGCTGTTTTTT CASSGLGQVVAGELFF
. TRBJ1-1 TRBV5-1 13 few TGCGCCAGCAGCCCGGTAGGGGCCACTGAAGCTTTCTTT CASSPVGATEAFF
. TRBJ2-3 TRBV18 14 . TGTGCCAGCTCACCGGGACCCAAAGCAGATACGCAGTATTTT CASSPGPKADTQYF
. TRBJ2-7 TRBV7-9 11 . TGTGCCAGCAGCGAGCTCGTAGAGCAGTACTTC CASSELVEQYF
. TRBJ2-1 TRBV4-1 17 . TGCGCCAGCAGCCAAGATGCATACAGAGATTCTTACAATGAGCAGTTCTTC CASSQDAYRDSYNEQFF
. TRBJ2-5 TRBV7-2 14 . TGTGCCAGCAGTGAAATCCCCACAGTGGAGACCCAGTACTTC CASSEIPTVETQYF
TRBD1 TRBJ1-4 TRBV12-3/TRBV12-4 17 . TGTGCCAGTTCCCCGGGACAGGGGGTTCAGATGGTGGGAAAACTGTTTTTT CASSPGQGVQMVGKLFF
. TRBJ1-2 TRBV20-1 13 . TGCAGTGCCAAATCTACAGGGAATGGAGGCTACACCTTC CSAKSTGNGGYTF
TRBD1 TRBJ2-5 TRBV28 15 . TGTGCCAGCAACTCCCTTTCGGGACAGGGGACTGCCCAGTACTTC CASNSLSGQGTAQYF
TRBD1 TRBJ2-5 TRBV6-5 15 . TGTGCCAGCACCGAGTACCTCGCACAGGGGGGGACCCAGTACTTC CASTEYLAQGGTQYF
TRBD1 TRBJ1-2 TRBV29-1 13 few TGCAGCGTTGATGGACAGGGACTTCATGGCTACACCTTC CSVDGQGLHGYTF